In this sample, the clone carrying this T cell receptor (beta chain) turned up many times. This specimen belongs to a study of blood T cells in healthy people across ages. V dropped 0 bases and J dropped 4 bases, with 7 bases sitting between them. Germline assignment: CDR1 GTSNPN and CDR2 SVGIG (reference sequence). The CDR3 contains 13 residues. Using a J-beta primer mix together with a sample-barcoded 5' primer, a second PCR was run for about 7 to 12 cycles. TCRdb passed the 5' RACE reads through MiXCR, listing each CDR3 protein once. This sample has hundreds of thousands of distinct CDR3 sequences; 32% occur once, and the top ten carry over 15%.

The chain recombines TRBV30 with TRBJ1-5; D unclear. This sequence was found in a woman older than 75 in good health. Sequencing was performed on blood. The CDR3 sequence is CAWSVGGNQPQHF. The CDR3 DNA is TGTGCCTGGAGTGTAGGAGGGAATCAGCCCCAGCATTTT.